These 16 T cell receptor beta chains were all obtained from the same sample, sequenced in a study of T-cell reconstitution after alpha-beta-depleted transplantation in children. A library of TCRbeta sequences, prepared with unique molecular identifiers, was generated. TCRdb reprocessed the PCR reads via MiXCR and lists one record per CDR3 protein. This table holds about a million distinct CDR3 sequences, roughly 31% found once. The material sequenced was PBMCs, mostly from graft donor cells, taken 360 days after TCRalphabeta/CD19-depleted stem cell transplant. These receptors came from a boy under three years old who had a stem cell transplant for SCID, so the T cells may come from the graft donor.

The rearrangement uses TRBV6-1 and TRBJ1-6; the D gene is possibly TRBD1 (6 bases). CDR1 is MNHNS, CDR2 SASEGT, per germline. CDR3 size: 15 residues. Deletions cut 5 bases from V and 8 bases from J, with 16 bases between. The CDR3 region has the DNA TGTGCCAGCAGTACCCGGGACACCCCTTATTCACCCCTCCACTTT. Protein: CASSTRDTPYSPLHF.

The rearrangement joins TRBV4-2 to TRBJ2-5, with no clear D. CDR3 length: 12 residues. Between the trimmed V and J ends, which lost 6 bases and 2 bases, there was a span of 7 bases. Per germline, CDR1 LGHNA and CDR2 YNFKEQ. The CDR3, as DNA: TGTGCCAGCAGACACCTGCAAGAGACCCAGTACTTC. It encodes CASRHLQETQYF.

This clonotype was seen once. CDR3 sequence (DNA): TGTGCCAGCAGTAAGGGGGCGACTGGAAACACCATATATTTT. Translation: CASSKGATGNTIYF. This rearrangement joins TRBV2 to TRBJ1-3, with 7 bases that match TRBD1. CDR3 size: 14 residues. CDR1 and CDR2 (germline): SNHLY, FYNNEI. Trimming removed 5 bases from V and 2 bases from J; junction bases left unmatched: 3.

V usage is TRBV5-1 and J usage is TRBJ2-7; D call uncertain. The CDR3 spans 17 residues. In germline, CDR1 is SGHRS, CDR2 YFSETQ. Trimming removed 4 bases at V and 6 bases at J, with 26 bases between. CDR3 loop: CASSKVEFGLRKPEQYF. CDR3 DNA sequence: TGCGCCAGCAGCAAGGTCGAATTTGGCCTTCGCAAACCCGAGCAGTACTTC.

This clonotype was counted only a few times. CDR3 coding DNA: TGTGCCAGCAGCGTAAGCCCTATAGGGACAGGGGGCCAAGAGACCCAGTACTTC. It yields the protein CASSVSPIGTGGQETQYF. The gene calls are TRBV9 and TRBJ2-5; 11 nucleotides align to TRBD1. The CDR3 length is 18 residues. Germline CDR1 and CDR2: SGDLS and YYNGEE. V gave up 1 base and J gave up 1 base; unmatched junction bases: 9.

The chain uses TRBV28 and TRBJ2-7; tentatively, D is TRBD1 (6 bases). V was cut by 3 bases and J by 6 bases, with 9 bases left in between. This CDR3 comprises 12 residues. CDR1 is MDHEN and CDR2 is SYDVKM in the germline V gene. The CDR3 sequence: CASSFSGAEQYF. Here the CDR3 DNA reads TGTGCCAGCAGTTTCTCAGGGGCCGAGCAGTACTTC. Supplemented by reference TRBV28 and TRBJ2-7, the full variable domain reads DVKVTQSSRYLVKRTGEKVFLECVQDMDHENMFWYRQDPGLGLRLIYFSYDVKMKEKGDIPEGYSVSREKKERFSLILESASTNQTSMYLCASSFSGAEQYFGPGTRLTVT.

This clonotype was found many times. The V gene is TRBV3-1, the J gene TRBJ2-7, with TRBD2 as a possible D gene (5 bases). The CDR3 has 12 residues. V shed 3 bases and J shed 7 bases, with 10 bases lying between them. CDR1 is LGHDT, CDR2 YNNKEL, per germline (reference sequence). As DNA, the CDR3 is TGTGCCAGCAGCCAGGGCTCGGGGGAGCAGTACTTC. It is translated as CASSQGSGEQYF.

This chain joins TRBV6-2 or TRBV6-3 and TRBJ1-6; TRBD1 agrees at 8 bases. Germline CDR1 reads MNHEY; CDR2 reads SVGEGT. Trimming took 7 bases from V and 6 from J; bases not matched to a gene: 11. The length of the CDR3 is 16 residues. CDR3 protein: CASKGIPGQANSPLHF. As DNA, the CDR3 is TGTGCCAGCAAGGGGATCCCGGGACAGGCTAATTCACCCCTCCACTTT.

The chain employs TRBV2 and TRBJ2-1; 10 nucleotides agree with TRBD2. This CDR3 spans 17 amino acids. J was trimmed by 7 bases and V by 4 bases; bases with no gene match: 13. Germline V lookup: CDR1 SNHLY, CDR2 FYNNEI. For the CDR3, the DNA is TGTGCCAGCAGTGGGGCTAGCGGGGGCCCTGCCCGGAATGAGCAGTTCTTC. This gives the protein CASSGASGGPARNEQFF.

V is TRBV4-1 and J is TRBJ1-4; D gene uncertain. This CDR3 comprises 10 residues. V lost 6 bases, J lost 8 bases, and 4 bases lay in between. Germline V CDR1 and CDR2: MGHRA, YSYEKL. CDR3 loop: CASRSEKLFF. The CDR3 region has the DNA TGCGCCAGCAGGTCCGAAAAACTGTTTTTT.

This chain connects TRBV29-1 to TRBJ2-5; D unclear. Germline CDR1 and CDR2: SQVTM and ANQGSEA. CDR3 length: 11 amino acids. V was pared by 8 bases and J by 5 bases, with 12 bases between. CDR3: CSLWVGETQYF. CDR3 sequence (DNA): TGCAGCCTCTGGGTCGGGGAGACCCAGTACTTC. Variable domain in full (rest from reference TRBV29-1 and TRBJ2-5): SAVISQKPSRDICQRGTSLTIQCQVDSQVTMMFWYRQQPGQSLTLIATANQGSEATYESGFVIDKFPISRPNLTFSTLTVSNMSPEDSSIYLCSLWVGETQYFGPGTRLLVL.

Only a few counts were recorded for this clonotype. The chain has TRBV10-3 and TRBJ1-5; D uncertain. Germline loops: CDR1 ENHRY, CDR2 SYGVKD. The V end was cut by 0 bases, the J end by 8 bases, with 8 bases between. The CDR3 is 13 residues long. The CDR3 bases are TGTGCCATCAGTGAGTCGACGGTGGAGCCCCAGCATTTT. It encodes CAISESTVEPQHF.

V gene TRBV20-1 combines with J gene TRBJ1-2, with D maybe TRBD1 (5 bases). Germline CDR1 DFQATT, CDR2 SNEGSKA (reference sequence). CDR3 length: 12 residues. V was trimmed by 7 bases and J by 4 bases, leaving 13 bases between them. The CDR3 bases are TGCAGTGGGGAGGGACCAACCTATGGCTACACCTTC. Translated, it gives CSGEGPTYGYTF.

The CDR3 coding sequence is TGTGCCAGCAGGTGGAGCGGGGGAGTCGGGGAGCTGTTTTTT. This codes for CASRWSGGVGELFF. The genes are TRBV6-1 and TRBJ2-2; 8 bases are shared with TRBD2. The CDR3 runs to 14 residues. CDR1 is MNHNS and CDR2 is SASEGT in the germline V gene. J lost 7 bases, V lost 6 bases, and 7 bases had no gene match.

The J gene is TRBJ1-3, the V gene TRBV12-3 or TRBV12-4; no definite D call. Trimming left V 7 bases short and J 0 bases short, with 16 bases between. There are 16 residues in the CDR3. This CDR3 is CASTLASWSSGNTIYF. The CDR3 DNA reads as TGTGCCAGCACTCTCGCGTCGTGGAGCTCTGGAAACACCATATATTTT.

There are a few counts of this clonotype. The chain links TRBV5-1 to TRBJ2-3; TRBD2 matches 13 bases. The CDR3 is 15 amino acids. V dropped 5 bases and J dropped 9; count of bases not matched to a gene: 9. Germline CDR1 and CDR2: SGHRS and YFSETQ. CDR3 loop: CASRWITSGGDTQYF. The CDR3 DNA is TGCGCCAGCAGATGGATAACTAGCGGGGGGGACACGCAGTATTTT.